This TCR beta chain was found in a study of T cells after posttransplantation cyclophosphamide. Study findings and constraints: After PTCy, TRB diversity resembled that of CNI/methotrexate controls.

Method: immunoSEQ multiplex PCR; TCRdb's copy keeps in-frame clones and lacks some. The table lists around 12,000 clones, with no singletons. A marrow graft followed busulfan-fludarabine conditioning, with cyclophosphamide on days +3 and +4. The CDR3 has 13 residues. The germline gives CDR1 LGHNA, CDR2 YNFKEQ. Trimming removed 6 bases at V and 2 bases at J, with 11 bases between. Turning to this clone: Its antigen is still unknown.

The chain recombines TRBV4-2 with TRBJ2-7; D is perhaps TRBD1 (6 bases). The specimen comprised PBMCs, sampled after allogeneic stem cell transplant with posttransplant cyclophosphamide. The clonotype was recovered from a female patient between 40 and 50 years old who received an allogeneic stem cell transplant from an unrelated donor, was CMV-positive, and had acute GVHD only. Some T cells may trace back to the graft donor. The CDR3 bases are TGTGCCAGCAGTCGGGACACCACCTACGAGCAGTACTTC. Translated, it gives CASSRDTTYEQYF.